This T cell receptor (beta chain) was profiled in a study of T cells in Graves' hyperthyroidism and ophthalmopathy. Study-wide background: At the time of initial diagnosis and before any treatment, peripheral blood was collected.

Template material for amplifying TCR beta CDR3 regions consisted of RNA transcripts. During a first-round RT-PCR of the TCR CDR3, the HTBI primer set was used. Each CDR3 protein is one row after TCRdb ran MiXCR on the multiplex PCR reads. This table holds some 600,000 distinct CDR3 sequences, about 14% found once. This clonotype was counted many times. Exclusion criteria comprised uncontrolled infection, other autoimmune disease, pregnancy or lactation. The TCR originated in a young woman with Graves' hyperthyroidism that later progressed to Graves' ophthalmopathy. Material: blood.

The CDR3 bases are TGTGCCTGGAGTTTCACAGATACGCAGTATTTT. It codes for CAWSFTDTQYF. The rearrangement joins TRBV30 to TRBJ2-3; D not resolved. V was trimmed by 2 bases and J by 2 bases, leaving 2 bases between them. Germline V CDR1 and CDR2: GTSNPN, SVGIG (reference sequence). The CDR3 loop spans 11 amino acids.